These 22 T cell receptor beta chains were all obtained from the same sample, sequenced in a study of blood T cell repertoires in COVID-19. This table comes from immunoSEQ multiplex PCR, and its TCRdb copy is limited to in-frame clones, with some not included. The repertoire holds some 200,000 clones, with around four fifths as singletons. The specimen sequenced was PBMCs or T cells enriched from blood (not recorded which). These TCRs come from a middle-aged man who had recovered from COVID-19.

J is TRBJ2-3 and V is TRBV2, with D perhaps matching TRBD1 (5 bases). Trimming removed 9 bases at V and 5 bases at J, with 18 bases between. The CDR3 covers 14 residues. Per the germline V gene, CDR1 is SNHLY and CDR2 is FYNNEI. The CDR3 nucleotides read TGTGCCAGTGGGTTCCCAGGGTCAGGAGATACGCAGTATTTT. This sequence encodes CASGFPGSGDTQYF.

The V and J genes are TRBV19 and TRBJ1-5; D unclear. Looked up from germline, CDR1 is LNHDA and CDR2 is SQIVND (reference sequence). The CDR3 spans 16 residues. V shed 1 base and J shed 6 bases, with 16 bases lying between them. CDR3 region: CASSIVGKIGGQPQHF. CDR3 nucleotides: TGTGCCAGTAGTATAGTGGGGAAGATAGGAGGTCAGCCCCAGCATTTT.

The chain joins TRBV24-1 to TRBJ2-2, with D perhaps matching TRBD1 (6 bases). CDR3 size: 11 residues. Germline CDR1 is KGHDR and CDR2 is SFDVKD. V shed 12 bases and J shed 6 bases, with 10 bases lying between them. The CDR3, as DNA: TGTGCCTCCGGACAGTCCGGGGAGCTGTTTTTT. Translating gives CASGQSGELFF.

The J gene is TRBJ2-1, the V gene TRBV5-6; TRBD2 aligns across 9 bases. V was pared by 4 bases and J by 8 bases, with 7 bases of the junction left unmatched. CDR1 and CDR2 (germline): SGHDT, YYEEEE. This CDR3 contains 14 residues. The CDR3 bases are TGTGCCAGCAGCGGGATAGCGGGAGAGGATGAGCAGTTCTTC. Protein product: CASSGIAGEDEQFF.

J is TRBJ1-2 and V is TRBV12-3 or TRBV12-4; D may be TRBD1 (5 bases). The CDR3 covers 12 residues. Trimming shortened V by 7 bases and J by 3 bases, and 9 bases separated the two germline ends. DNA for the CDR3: TGTGCCAGCACTCAAGGGGACTATGGCTACACCTTC. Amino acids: CASTQGDYGYTF.

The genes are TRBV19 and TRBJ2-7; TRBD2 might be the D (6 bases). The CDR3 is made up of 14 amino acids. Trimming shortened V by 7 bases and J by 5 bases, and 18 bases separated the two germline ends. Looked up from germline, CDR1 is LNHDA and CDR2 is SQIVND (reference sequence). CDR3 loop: CASTQPGLTDEQYF. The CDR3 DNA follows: TGTGCCAGTACACAACCGGGACTCACGGACGAGCAGTACTTC. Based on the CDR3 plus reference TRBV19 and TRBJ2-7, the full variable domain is DGGITQSPKYLFRKEGQNVTLSCEQNLNHDAMYWYRQDPGQGLRLIYYSQIVNDFQKGDIAEGYSVSREKKESFPLTVTSAQKNPTAFYLCASTQPGLTDEQYFGPGTRLTVT.

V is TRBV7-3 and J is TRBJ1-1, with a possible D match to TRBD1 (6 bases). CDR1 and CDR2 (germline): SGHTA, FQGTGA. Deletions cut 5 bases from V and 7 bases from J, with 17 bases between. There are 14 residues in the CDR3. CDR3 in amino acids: CASSLVGARGEAFF. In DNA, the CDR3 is TGTGCCAGCAGCCTTGTGGGGGCGCGAGGTGAAGCTTTCTTT.

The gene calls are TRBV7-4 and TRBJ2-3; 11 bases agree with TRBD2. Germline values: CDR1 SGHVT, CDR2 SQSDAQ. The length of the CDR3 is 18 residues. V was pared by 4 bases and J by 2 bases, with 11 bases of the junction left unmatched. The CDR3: CASSSQERLAGPTDTQYF. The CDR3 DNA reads TGTGCCAGCAGCTCTCAGGAGAGACTAGCGGGGCCCACAGATACGCAGTATTTT.

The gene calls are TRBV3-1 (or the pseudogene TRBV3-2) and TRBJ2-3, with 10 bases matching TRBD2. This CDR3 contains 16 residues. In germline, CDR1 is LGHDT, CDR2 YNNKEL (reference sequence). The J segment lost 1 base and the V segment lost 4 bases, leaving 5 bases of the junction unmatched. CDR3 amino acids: CASSPFGTSGTDTQYF. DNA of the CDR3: TGTGCCAGCAGCCCGTTCGGGACTAGCGGCACAGATACGCAGTATTTT.

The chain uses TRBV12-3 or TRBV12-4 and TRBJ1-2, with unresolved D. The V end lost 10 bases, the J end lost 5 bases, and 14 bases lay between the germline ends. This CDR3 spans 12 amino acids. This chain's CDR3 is CATSAGTYGYTF. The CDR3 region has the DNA TGTGCCACCTCGGCAGGTACTTATGGCTACACCTTC.

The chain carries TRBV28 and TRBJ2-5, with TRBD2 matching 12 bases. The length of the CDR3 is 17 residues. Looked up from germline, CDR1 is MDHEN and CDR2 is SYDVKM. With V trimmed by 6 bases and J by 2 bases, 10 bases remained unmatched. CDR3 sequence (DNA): TGTGCCAGCAGATCCTCCCTAGCGGGAGGGACACAAGAGACCCAGTACTTC. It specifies CASRSSLAGGTQETQYF.

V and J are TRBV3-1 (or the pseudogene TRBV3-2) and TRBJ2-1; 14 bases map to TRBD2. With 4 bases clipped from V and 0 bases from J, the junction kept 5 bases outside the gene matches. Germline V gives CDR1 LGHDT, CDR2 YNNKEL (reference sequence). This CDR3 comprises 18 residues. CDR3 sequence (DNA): TGTGCCAGCAGCCGGACTAGCGGGGGGACAAGCTCCTACAATGAGCAGTTCTTC. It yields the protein CASSRTSGGTSSYNEQFF.

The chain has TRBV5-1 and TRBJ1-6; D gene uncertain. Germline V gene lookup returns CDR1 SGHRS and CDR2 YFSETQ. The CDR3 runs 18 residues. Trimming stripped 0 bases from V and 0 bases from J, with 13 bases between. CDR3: CASSLVPATSSYNSPLHF. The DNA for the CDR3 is TGCGCCAGCAGCTTGGTACCAGCAACTAGCTCCTATAATTCACCCCTCCACTTT. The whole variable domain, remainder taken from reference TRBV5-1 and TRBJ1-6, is KAGVTQTPRYLIKTRGQQVTLSCSPISGHRSVSWYQQTPGQGLQFLFEYFSETQRNKGNFPGRFSGRQFSNSRSEMNVSTLELGDSALYLCASSLVPATSSYNSPLHFGNGTRLTVT.

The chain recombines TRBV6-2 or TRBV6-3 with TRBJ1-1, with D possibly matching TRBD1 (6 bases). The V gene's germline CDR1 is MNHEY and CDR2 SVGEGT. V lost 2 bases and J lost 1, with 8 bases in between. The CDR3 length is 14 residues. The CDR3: CASSYMGANTEAFF. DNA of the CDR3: TGTGCCAGCAGTTACATGGGGGCGAACACTGAAGCTTTCTTT.

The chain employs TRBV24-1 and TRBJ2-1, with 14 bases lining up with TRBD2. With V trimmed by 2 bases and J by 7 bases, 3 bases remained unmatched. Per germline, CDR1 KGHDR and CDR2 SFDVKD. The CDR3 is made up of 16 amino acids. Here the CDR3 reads CATSDSGLAGVNEQFF. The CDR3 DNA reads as TGTGCCACCAGTGATTCGGGACTAGCGGGAGTTAATGAGCAGTTCTTC.

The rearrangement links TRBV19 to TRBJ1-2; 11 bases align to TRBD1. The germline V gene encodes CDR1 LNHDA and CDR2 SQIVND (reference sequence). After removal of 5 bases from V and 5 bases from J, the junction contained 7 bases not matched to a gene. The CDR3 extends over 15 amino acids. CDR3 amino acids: CASSVHRDRGYGYTF. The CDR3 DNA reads TGTGCCAGTAGTGTACACCGGGACAGGGGGTATGGCTACACCTTC.

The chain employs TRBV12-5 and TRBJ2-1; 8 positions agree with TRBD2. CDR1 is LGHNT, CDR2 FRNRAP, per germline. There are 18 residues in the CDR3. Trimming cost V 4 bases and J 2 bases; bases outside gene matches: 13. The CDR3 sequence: CASGSYSGRGVTYNEQFF. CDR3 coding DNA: TGTGCTAGTGGTTCGTACAGCGGGAGAGGCGTTACCTACAATGAGCAGTTCTTC.

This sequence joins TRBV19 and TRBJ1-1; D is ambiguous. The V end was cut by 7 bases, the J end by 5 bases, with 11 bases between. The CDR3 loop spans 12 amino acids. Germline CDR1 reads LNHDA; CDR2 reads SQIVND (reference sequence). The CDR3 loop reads CASKAGRTEAFF. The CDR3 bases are TGTGCCAGTAAAGCGGGAAGAACTGAAGCTTTCTTT.

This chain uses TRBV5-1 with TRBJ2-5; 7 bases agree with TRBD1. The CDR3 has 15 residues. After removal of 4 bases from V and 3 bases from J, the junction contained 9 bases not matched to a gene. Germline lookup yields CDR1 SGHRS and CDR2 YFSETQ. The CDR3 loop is CASSLPGTEKETQYF. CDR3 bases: TGCGCCAGCAGCCTTCCCGGGACAGAGAAAGAGACCCAGTACTTC.

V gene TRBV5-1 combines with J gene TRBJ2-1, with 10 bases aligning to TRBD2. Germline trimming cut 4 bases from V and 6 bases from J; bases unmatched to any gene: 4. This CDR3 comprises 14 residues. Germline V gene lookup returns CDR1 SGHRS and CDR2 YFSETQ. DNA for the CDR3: TGCGCCAGCAGCGACACTAGCGGGATCAATGAGCAGTTCTTC. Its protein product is CASSDTSGINEQFF.

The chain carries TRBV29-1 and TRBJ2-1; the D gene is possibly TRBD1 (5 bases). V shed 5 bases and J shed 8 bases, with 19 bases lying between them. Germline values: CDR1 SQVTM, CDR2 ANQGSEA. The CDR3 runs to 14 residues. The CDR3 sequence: CSVLLGAVGDEQFF. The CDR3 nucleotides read TGCAGCGTTCTTCTTGGAGCAGTAGGGGATGAGCAGTTCTTC.

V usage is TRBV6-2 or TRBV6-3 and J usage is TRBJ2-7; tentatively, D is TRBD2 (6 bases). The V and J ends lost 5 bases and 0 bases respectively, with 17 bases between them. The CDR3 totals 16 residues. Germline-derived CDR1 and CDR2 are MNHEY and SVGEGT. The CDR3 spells CASSNPGLSSSYEQYF. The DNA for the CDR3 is TGTGCCAGCAGTAATCCGGGACTTTCAAGCTCCTACGAGCAGTACTTC.